This entry is about one TCR beta chain. Assay: immunoSEQ multiplex PCR; the TCRdb copy retains only in-frame clones and omits some. The repertoire holds tens of thousands of clones, with around 90% as singletons. This record belongs to a study of blood T cell repertoires in COVID-19. Across the whole study: Samples taken during acute and convalescent COVID-19 were collected in the United States, Italy and Spain. Sample material is recorded as cDNA or gDNA derived from T cells, B-cell-depleted T cells, or PBMCs.

The junction had 2 bases not matched to a gene; V was cut back by 4 bases and J by 5 bases. Germline CDR1 is SGHNT and CDR2 is YYREEE (reference sequence). The CDR3 has 13 amino acids. The chain is built from TRBV5-4 and TRBJ1-4; 7 bases are shared with TRBD1. Sample: peripheral blood. This sequence originates from a human donor with active COVID-19. The donor label of this sample is uncertain. In DNA form, the CDR3 reads TGTGCCAGCAGCCGACAGGGAAATGAAAAACTGTTTTTT. Translating it yields CASSRQGNEKLFF.